This entry features one T cell receptor beta chain sequence. V shed 3 bases, J shed 4 bases, and the junction held 8 bases outside the gene matches. The CDR3 has 16 amino acids. The germline V gene encodes CDR1 SGHRS and CDR2 YFSETQ. The source of the sample is a study of control samples from healthy donors and cancer patients. Assay used: immunoSEQ multiplex PCR; TCRdb lists only in-frame clones, some missing. The profile shows 120,000 to 150,000 clones, approximately 91% of them singletons. Sample: blood. The sequence was collected from a woman aged 25 to 39 in good health. V is TRBV5-1 and J is TRBJ1-1; TRBD1 matches 11 bases. Written as DNA, the CDR3 is TGCGCCAGCAGCTATTTACCCGGGACAGGGGGCACTGAAGCTTTCTTT. The encoded protein is CASSYLPGTGGTEAFF.